A single sample gave rise to the 26 T cell receptor beta chains below, sequenced in a study of molecular identifiers for immune sequencing clone quantification. MiXCR, run by TCRdb on the PCR reads, gives a single entry per CDR3 protein. The sample includes some 580,000 distinct CDR3 sequences, around 25% seen only once; the top ten take about 0.73%. The specimen sequenced was naive CD8+ T cells from blood, with Jurkat cell RNA spiked in. Described subset: FACS-sorted CD8+CD4-CCR7+CD45RA+ naive T cells. The receptors were sampled from a human donor in good health. Some libraries in this study had Jurkat cell RNA spiked in.

As concerns this clonotype: It may be a read error: a sequence one base away is much more abundant. The rearrangement uses TRBV7-2 and TRBJ2-5; the D gene is possibly TRBD1 (5 bases). The CDR3 runs to 16 residues. V shed 5 bases and J shed 4 bases, with 20 bases lying between them. Germline values: CDR1 SGHTA, CDR2 FQGNSA. CDR3 DNA sequence: TGTGCCAGCAGCCCTATTGGTCTGGGCAGGGCAGAGACCCAGTACTTC. Its protein product is CASSPIGLGRAETQYF.

This clonotype was counted at least ten times. The chain employs TRBV6-2 or TRBV6-3 and TRBJ1-1, with TRBD1 matching over 7 bases. Germline CDR1 reads MNHEY; CDR2 reads SVGEGT. The CDR3 consists of 15 residues. V gave up 8 bases and J gave up 3 bases; unmatched junction bases: 12. For the CDR3, the DNA is TGTGCCAGCGAGCTGGGCCGCAGGGGGTACACTGAAGCTTTCTTT. Translated: CASELGRRGYTEAFF.

This clonotype showed up just a few times. In nucleotides, the CDR3 is TGTGCCAGCAGGCCGGGACATCATTACGAGCAGTACTTC. It codes for CASRPGHHYEQYF. The V and J genes are TRBV12-3 or TRBV12-4 and TRBJ2-7; perhaps TRBD1 as D (6 bases). V was cut by 6 bases and J by 4 bases, with 13 bases left in between. CDR3 length equals 13 residues.

This clonotype was counted at least ten times. V and J are TRBV4-1 and TRBJ2-1; TRBD2 aligns across 12 bases. CDR1 and CDR2 (germline): MGHRA, YSYEKL. There are 16 residues in the CDR3. V dropped 4 bases and J dropped 7; count of bases not matched to a gene: 8. The CDR3, as DNA: TGCGCCAGCAGCCGGATACTAGCGGGAGGAAGGAATGAGCAGTTCTTC. This translates into CASSRILAGGRNEQFF.

The chain uses TRBV4-3 and TRBJ2-1, with a weak D call TRBD2 (6 bases). The germline V and J ends were trimmed by 6 bases and 2 bases, with 14 bases remaining between them. This CDR3 is built from 15 residues. From germline, CDR1 is LGHNA and CDR2 YSLEER. The CDR3 region has the DNA TGCGCCAGCAGTTTGGAGCGGGCCACCTACAATGAGCAGTTCTTC. Its protein product is CASSLERATYNEQFF.

Turning to this clonotype: At one boundary the junction diverges from the germline segment, which might be a read error. The gene calls are TRBV19 and TRBJ2-7; 10 positions agree with TRBD1. The CDR3 totals 15 residues. The germline V gene encodes CDR1 LNHDA and CDR2 SQIVND (reference sequence). The CDR3 coding sequence is TGTGCCAGTACGGTGAGGGACAGGGGTCCGTACGAGCTGTACTTC. Protein sequence: CASTVRDRGPYELYF.

This rearrangement joins TRBV2 to TRBJ2-7; tentative D call: TRBD1 (6 bases). The CDR3 sequence is 16 residues long. Germline CDR1 reads SNHLY; CDR2 reads FYNNEI. The V and J ends lost 5 bases and 2 bases respectively, with 19 bases between them. The CDR3 loop is CASSSPQGSRTYEQYF. The CDR3 region has the DNA TGTGCCAGCAGTTCGCCACAGGGCAGTAGGACCTACGAGCAGTACTTC.

On this clonotype itself: A read error may explain this, as a much larger clone is one base away. J is TRBJ2-7 and V is TRBV20-1; D is uncertain. There are 9 residues in the CDR3. The V and J ends lost 6 bases and 7 bases respectively, with 7 bases between them. Germline V gives CDR1 DFQATT, CDR2 SNEGSKA (reference sequence). DNA of the CDR3: TGCAGTGCCTCAGTGGAGCAGTACTTC. Protein product: CSASVEQYF.

Notes on this clonotype: Compared with germline, one end of the junction differs, possibly owing to a read error. V is TRBV30 and J is TRBJ2-7, with D unresolved. The V gene's germline CDR1 is GTSNPN and CDR2 SVGIG (reference sequence). This CDR3 contains 11 residues. This CDR3 reads CAWSPGYGQYF. Here the CDR3 DNA reads TGTGCCTGGAGTCCTGGCTACGGGCAGTACTTC.

This clonotype has a count of ten or more. The chain uses TRBV7-6 and TRBJ2-7; 10 bases are a match to TRBD1. The CDR3 runs to 15 residues. J lost 3 bases, V lost 5 bases, and 7 bases had no gene match. From germline, CDR1 is SGHVS and CDR2 FNYEAQ. The CDR3 nucleotides read TGTGCCAGCAGCCCCGGGACAGGGGCTCTCTACGAGCAGTACTTC. Protein sequence: CASSPGTGALYEQYF.

The chain carries TRBV27 and TRBJ2-7, with D possibly matching TRBD1 (5 bases). CDR1 and CDR2 (germline): MNHEY, SMNVEV (reference sequence). This CDR3 region has 13 residues. Trimming pared 0 bases from V and 6 bases from J, leaving 9 bases between. CDR3 in DNA: TGTGCCAGCAGTTTATCGGGGCCTGGCGAGCAGTACTTC. It is translated as CASSLSGPGEQYF.

Turning to this clonotype: At one of its ends the junction is not consistent with the germline gene, which may arise from a read error. CDR3 in DNA: TGTGCCAGCAGTCAAACCTACCTCCGGGACAGTCTTTCCTCTGGAAACACCACATATTTT. This sequence encodes CASSQTYLRDSLSSGNTTYF. The rearrangement uses TRBV12-3 or TRBV12-4 and TRBJ1-3; 7 bases fit TRBD1. The CDR3 totals 20 residues.

A remark on this clonotype: One end of the junction varies from germline; a read error may be responsible. The chain recombines TRBV30 with TRBJ2-7; the D is unclear. Per the germline V gene, CDR1 is GTSNPN and CDR2 is SVGIG (reference sequence). The CDR3 covers 13 residues. DNA for the CDR3: TGTGCCTGGCGTGCCCCGGCCTCCTACGCGCAGTACTTC. Translating it yields CAWRAPASYAQYF.

This clonotype was detected many times. This chain connects TRBV29-1 to TRBJ2-1; no reliable D call. CDR3 length equals 13 residues. Trimming stripped 7 bases from V and 3 bases from J, with 13 bases between. Germline loops: CDR1 SQVTM, CDR2 ANQGSEA. The CDR3 DNA reads as TGCAGCGCAGATAGGGCGGACTACAATGAGCAGTTCTTC. Its translation: CSADRADYNEQFF.

This clonotype was counted a single time. This may arise from a read error, as a much more abundant clone is one base away. The V and J genes are TRBV29-1 and TRBJ1-4; D is perhaps TRBD1 (6 bases). The CDR3 is made up of 15 amino acids. Looked up from germline, CDR1 is SQVTM and CDR2 is ANQGSEA. CDR3 sequence: CSVPGGLGTNEKLSF. In DNA form, the CDR3 reads TGCAGCGTTCCGGGGGGCTTAGGGACTAATGAAAAACTGTCTTTT.

This clonotype was found a few times. V gene TRBV6-2 or TRBV6-3 combines with J gene TRBJ2-1; D call uncertain. The CDR3 is made up of 12 amino acids. With 2 bases removed from V and 9 bases from J, the gap between germline ends came to 8 bases. The germline gives CDR1 MNHEY, CDR2 SVGEGT. This CDR3 is CASSYGWIEQFF. DNA for the CDR3: TGTGCCAGCAGTTACGGCTGGATTGAGCAGTTCTTC.

The chain has TRBV7-2 and TRBJ2-3; the D call may be TRBD1 or TRBD2 (6 bases each). Trimming left V 2 bases short and J 8 bases short, with 23 bases between. The CDR3 length is 17 residues. Germline V gives CDR1 SGHTA, CDR2 FQGNSA. The CDR3 DNA reads TGTGCCAGCAGCTTAAATGTAGCGGAGGGGGTCCCGGGTACGCAGTATTTT. Translated: CASSLNVAEGVPGTQYF.

There are many counts of this clonotype. In DNA, the CDR3 is TGTGCCAGCAGTTTATGGATGTCCGGGGAGCTGTTTTTT. Translation gives CASSLWMSGELFF. The chain has TRBV27 and TRBJ2-2; D is unclear. The CDR3 runs 13 residues. Germline CDR1 is MNHEY and CDR2 is SMNVEV (reference sequence). V was trimmed by 1 base and J by 6 bases, leaving 6 bases between them.

The genes are TRBV7-9 and TRBJ2-3; 12 nucleotides agree with TRBD2. V was pared by 1 base and J by 2 bases, with 13 bases of the junction left unmatched. Per the germline V gene, CDR1 is SEHNR and CDR2 is FQNEAQ (reference sequence). The CDR3 loop spans 20 amino acids. The CDR3 sequence: CASSLELSSGGDLFTDTQYF. DNA for the CDR3: TGTGCCAGCAGCTTAGAGCTCTCTAGCGGGGGGGATTTGTTCACAGATACGCAGTATTTT.

Regarding this clonotype: A much larger clone differs by one base, so this may be a read error. This sequence joins TRBV27 and TRBJ2-6; D gene ambiguous. Germline V CDR1 and CDR2: MNHEY, SMNVEV (reference sequence). Trimming took 2 bases from V and 0 from J, leaving 8 bases between them. The CDR3 has 16 amino acids. The CDR3: CASSLLSRSGANVLTF. CDR3 bases: TGTGCCAGCAGTTTACTTTCGCGCTCTGGGGCCAACGTCCTGACTTTC.

The table lists this clonotype with many counts. The chain has TRBV28 and TRBJ2-7; D is possibly TRBD1 (8 bases). This CDR3 spans 15 amino acids. Germline-derived CDR1 and CDR2 are MDHEN and SYDVKM. The V end lost 4 bases, the J end lost 3 bases, and 16 bases lay between the germline ends. The CDR3 DNA follows: TGTGCCAGCAGTTCCCACAGGGGGGGAAGCTACGAGCAGTACTTC. Translated: CASSSHRGGSYEQYF.

As to this clonotype: A much more abundant neighbour one base away suggests this may be a read error. The J gene is TRBJ2-5, the V gene TRBV12-5; the D gene is possibly TRBD1 (6 bases). Germline CDR1 is LGHNT and CDR2 is FRNRAP. The length of the CDR3 is 13 residues. CDR3 residues: CASGLQGQEPQYF. CDR3 nucleotides: TGTGCTAGTGGTTTGCAGGGACAAGAGCCCCAGTACTTC.

This clonotype showed up just a few times. The chain is built from TRBV6-5 and TRBJ2-3; D is perhaps TRBD1 or TRBD2 (5 bases each). The CDR3 has 16 residues. Deletions cut 5 bases from V and 0 bases from J, with 15 bases between. Germline V gene lookup returns CDR1 MNHEY and CDR2 SVGAGI. CDR3 bases: TGTGCCAGCAGTCCGTGGGACCCTCGCAGCACAGATACGCAGTATTTT. As protein: CASSPWDPRSTDTQYF.

This clonotype was detected a few times. Mismatch with germline at one junction end may stem from a read error. The chain joins TRBV30 to TRBJ1-1; the match to TRBD1 covers 11 bases. Germline assignment: CDR1 GTSNPN and CDR2 SVGIG (reference sequence). This CDR3 spans 13 amino acids. The CDR3 region has the DNA TGTGCCTGGGGGACAGGGGGTTTCACTGAAACTTTCTTT. Translating it yields CAWGTGGFTETFF.

Notes on this clonotype: A much larger clone sits a single nucleotide away, making a read error possible. V gene TRBV20-1 combines with J gene TRBJ2-5; the D gene is possibly TRBD2 (6 bases). V was pared by 5 bases and J by 4 bases, with 17 bases between. The CDR3 totals 14 residues. In germline, CDR1 is DFQATT, CDR2 SNEGSKA (reference sequence). The CDR3 bases are TGCAGTGCTCACGGTAGCGGCTTCCCAGAGACCCAGTACTTC. It translates to CSAHGSGFPETQYF.

This clonotype was seen repeatedly, ten times or more. The gene calls are TRBV15 and TRBJ2-3; 12 bases are shared with TRBD2. Germline V gene sequence: CDR1 LNHNV, CDR2 YYDKDF (reference sequence). The CDR3 is 18 amino acids. V dropped 1 base and J dropped 2; count of bases not matched to a gene: 7. CDR3 region: CATSRVPGTSGFTDTQYF. The CDR3, as DNA: TGTGCCACCAGCAGAGTCCCTGGGACTAGCGGGTTCACAGATACGCAGTATTTT.